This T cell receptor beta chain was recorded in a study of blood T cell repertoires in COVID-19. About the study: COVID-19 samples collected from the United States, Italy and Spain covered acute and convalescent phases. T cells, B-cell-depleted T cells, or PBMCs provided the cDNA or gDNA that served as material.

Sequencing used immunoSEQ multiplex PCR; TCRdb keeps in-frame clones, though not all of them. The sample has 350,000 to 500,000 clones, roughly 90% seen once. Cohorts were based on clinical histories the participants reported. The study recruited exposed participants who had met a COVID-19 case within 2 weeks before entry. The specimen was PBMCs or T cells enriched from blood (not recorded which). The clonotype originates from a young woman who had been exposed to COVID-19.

CDR3 loop: CASSQRPSGGADKYEQYF. The CDR3 nucleotides read TGCGCCAGCAGTCAGAGGCCTAGCGGGGGGGCCGATAAGTACGAGCAGTACTTC. The rearrangement joins TRBV5-1 to TRBJ2-7; the match to TRBD2 covers 12 bases. V lost 5 bases, J lost 4 bases, and 16 bases stayed unmatched. The CDR3 sequence is 18 residues long. Germline assignment: CDR1 SGHRS and CDR2 YFSETQ.